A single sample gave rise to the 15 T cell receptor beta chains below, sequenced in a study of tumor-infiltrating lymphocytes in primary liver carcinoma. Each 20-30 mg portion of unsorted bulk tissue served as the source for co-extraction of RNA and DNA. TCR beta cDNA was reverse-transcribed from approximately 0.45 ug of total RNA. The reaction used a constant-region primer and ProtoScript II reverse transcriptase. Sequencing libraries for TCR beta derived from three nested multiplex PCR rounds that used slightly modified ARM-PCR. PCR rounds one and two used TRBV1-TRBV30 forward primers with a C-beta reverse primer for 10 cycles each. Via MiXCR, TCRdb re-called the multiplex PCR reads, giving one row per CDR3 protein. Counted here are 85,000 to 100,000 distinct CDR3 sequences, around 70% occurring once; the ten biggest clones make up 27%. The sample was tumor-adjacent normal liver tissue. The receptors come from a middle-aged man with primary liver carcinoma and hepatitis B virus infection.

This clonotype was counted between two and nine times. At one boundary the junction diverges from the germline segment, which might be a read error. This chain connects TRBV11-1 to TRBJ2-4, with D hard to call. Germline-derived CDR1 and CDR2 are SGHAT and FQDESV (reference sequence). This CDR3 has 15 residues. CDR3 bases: TGTGCCAGCAACCCTGACCCTCCGGGCAAAAACATTCAGTATTTC. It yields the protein CASNPDPPGKNIQYF.

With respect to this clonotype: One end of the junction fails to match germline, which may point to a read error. The chain's CDR3 is CASIYSGSPAYGYTF. CDR3 nucleotide sequence: TGTGCCAGCATTTACTCGGGTAGCCCAGCCTATGGCTACACCTTC. The V call is TRBV6-6, the J call TRBJ1-2; no definite D call. Germline V gene lookup returns CDR1 MNHNY and CDR2 SVGAGI (reference sequence). This CDR3 region has 15 residues.

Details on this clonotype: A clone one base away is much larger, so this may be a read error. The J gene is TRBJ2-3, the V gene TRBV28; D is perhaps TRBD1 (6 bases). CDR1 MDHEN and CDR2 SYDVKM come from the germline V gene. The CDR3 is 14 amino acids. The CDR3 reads CVSSGGQGVDTQYF. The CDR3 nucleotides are TGTGTCAGCAGTGGGGGACAAGGGGTAGATACGCAGTATTTT.

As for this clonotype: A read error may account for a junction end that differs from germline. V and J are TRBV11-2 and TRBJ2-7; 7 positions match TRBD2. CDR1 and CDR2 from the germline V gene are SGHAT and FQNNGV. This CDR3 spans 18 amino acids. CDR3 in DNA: TGTGCCAGTAGCTTAGTGGGGACTAACGGAGTCAAAGCCTACGAGCAGTACTTC. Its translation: CASSLVGTNGVKAYEQYF.

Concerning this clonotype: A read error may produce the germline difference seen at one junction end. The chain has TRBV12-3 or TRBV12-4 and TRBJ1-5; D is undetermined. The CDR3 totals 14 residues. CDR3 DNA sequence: TGTGCCAGCAGTTTTCGACTGTCTAATCAACCCCGGCATTTT. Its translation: CASSFRLSNQPRHF.

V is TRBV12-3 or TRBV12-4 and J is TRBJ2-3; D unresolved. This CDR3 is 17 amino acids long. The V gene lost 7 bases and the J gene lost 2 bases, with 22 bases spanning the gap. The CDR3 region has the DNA TGTGCCAGCAATTCGAATCTGGTTAACGAGGACACAGATACGCAGTATTTT. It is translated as CASNSNLVNEDTDTQYF.

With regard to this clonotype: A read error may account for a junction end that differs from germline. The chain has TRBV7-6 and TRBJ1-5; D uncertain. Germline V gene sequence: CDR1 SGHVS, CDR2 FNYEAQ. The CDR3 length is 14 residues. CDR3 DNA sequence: TGTGCCAGCATCTTAGGAGGCGGCAATCAGCCCCAGCATTTT. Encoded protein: CASILGGGNQPQHF. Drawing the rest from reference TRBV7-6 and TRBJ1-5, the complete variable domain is GAGVSQSPRYKVTKRGQDVALRCDPISGHVSLYWYRQALGQGPEFLTYFNYEAQQDKSGLPNDRFSAERPEGSISTLTIQRTEQRDSAMYRCASILGGGNQPQHFGDGTRLSIL.

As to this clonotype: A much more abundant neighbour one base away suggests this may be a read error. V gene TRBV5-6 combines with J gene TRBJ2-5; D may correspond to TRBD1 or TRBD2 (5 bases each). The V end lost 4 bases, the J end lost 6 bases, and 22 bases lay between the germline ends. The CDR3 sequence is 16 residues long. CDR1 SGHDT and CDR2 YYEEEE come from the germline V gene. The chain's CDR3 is CASSLRFVRDLKTQYF. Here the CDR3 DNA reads TGTGCCAGCAGCCTCCGTTTTGTACGGGACCTCAAGACCCAGTACTTC.

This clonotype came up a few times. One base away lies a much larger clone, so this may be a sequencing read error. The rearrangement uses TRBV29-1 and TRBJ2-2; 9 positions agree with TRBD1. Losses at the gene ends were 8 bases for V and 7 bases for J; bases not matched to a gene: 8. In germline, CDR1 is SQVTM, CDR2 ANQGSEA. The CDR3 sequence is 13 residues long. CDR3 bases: TGCAGCATCGGACAGGGGAGGGGCGGGGAGCTGTTTTTT. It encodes CSIGQGRGGELFF.

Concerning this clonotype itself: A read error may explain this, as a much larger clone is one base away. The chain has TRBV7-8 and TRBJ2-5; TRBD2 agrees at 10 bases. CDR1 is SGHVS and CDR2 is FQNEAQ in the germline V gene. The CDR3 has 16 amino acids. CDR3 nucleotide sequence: TGTGCCAGGAGCTTAGAATATGCTAGCGGGAGAGAGACCCAGTACTTC. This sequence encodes CARSLEYASGRETQYF.

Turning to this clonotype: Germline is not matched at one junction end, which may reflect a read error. CDR3 protein: CASSLNDTAHEQYF. The CDR3 DNA follows: TGTGCCAGTAGCTTAAATGACACTGCCCACGAGCAGTACTTC. The V call is TRBV11-2, the J call TRBJ2-7; D call uncertain. CDR3 size: 14 residues. Germline-derived CDR1 and CDR2 are SGHAT and FQNNGV.

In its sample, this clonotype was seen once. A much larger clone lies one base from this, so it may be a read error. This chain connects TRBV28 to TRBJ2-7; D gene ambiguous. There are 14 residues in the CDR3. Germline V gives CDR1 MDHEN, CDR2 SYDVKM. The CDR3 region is CASMGKRSSYGQYF. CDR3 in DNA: TGTGCCAGCATGGGGAAACGATCCTCCTACGGGCAGTACTTC. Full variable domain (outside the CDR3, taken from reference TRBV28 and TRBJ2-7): DVKVTQSSRYLVKRTGEKVFLECVQDMDHENMFWYRQDPGLGLRLIYFSYDVKMKEKGDIPEGYSVSREKKERFSLILESASTNQTSMYLCASMGKRSSYGQYFGPGTRLTVT.

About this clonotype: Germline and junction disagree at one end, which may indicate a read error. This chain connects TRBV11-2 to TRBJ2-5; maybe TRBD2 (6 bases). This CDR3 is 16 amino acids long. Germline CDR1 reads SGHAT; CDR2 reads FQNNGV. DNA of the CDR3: TGTGCCAGCATATCCTGGGACTCGGCCCACCGAGAGACCCAGTGCTTC. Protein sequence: CASISWDSAHRETQCF.

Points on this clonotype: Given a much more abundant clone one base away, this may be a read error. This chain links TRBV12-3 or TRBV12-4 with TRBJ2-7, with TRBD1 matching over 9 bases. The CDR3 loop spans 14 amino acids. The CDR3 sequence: CAGSQGQGAYEQYF. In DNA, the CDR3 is TGTGCCGGCAGTCAGGGACAGGGTGCCTACGAGCAGTACTTC.

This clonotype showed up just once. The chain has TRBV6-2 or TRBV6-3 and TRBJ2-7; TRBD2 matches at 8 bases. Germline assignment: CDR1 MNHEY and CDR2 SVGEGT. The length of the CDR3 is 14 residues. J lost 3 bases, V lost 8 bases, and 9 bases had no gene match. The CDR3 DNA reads TGTGCCAGCCGCACTAGCGGAGACTTCTACGAGCAGTACTTC. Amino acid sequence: CASRTSGDFYEQYF.